These 5 T cell receptor beta chains were all obtained from the same sample, sequenced in a study of T cells expressing NK-cell markers. No DNA is given; TCRdb re-called the 5' RACE reads and lists each CDR3 protein once. Here the sample table reports 400,000 to 550,000 distinct CDR3 sequences. The sample was blood T cells: a sorted CD56 or NKG2C T cell subset, CD4+ or CD8+ T cells, or bulk PBMC T cells (not recorded which). Receptors originate from a woman aged 18 to 69 in good health.

The V call is TRBV12-3 or TRBV12-4, the J call TRBJ2-5. The CDR3 consists of 15 residues. The CDR3 is CASSLAVVSQETQYF.

The chain has TRBV20-1 and TRBJ2-3; TCRdb's D call, TRBD1, is unchecked because there is no DNA. CDR1 is DFQATT and CDR2 is SNEGSKA in the germline V gene (reference sequence). The CDR3 sequence is 16 residues long. The CDR3 region is CSGGAGSSDGTDTQYF.

The V and J genes are TRBV18 and TRBJ1-1; without DNA, the TCRdb call of TRBD1 cannot be checked. Germline V gives CDR1 KGHSH, CDR2 LQKENI. CDR3 length: 12 residues. CDR3 protein: CASSSYQGEAFF.

The rearrangement links TRBV7-2 to TRBJ2-3. CDR1 is SGHTA and CDR2 is FQGNSA in the germline V gene. The CDR3 contains 16 residues. CDR3 region: CASSLSRLFKTDTQYF.

The CDR3 sequence: CSAPIRGNEQFF. V is TRBV20-1 and J is TRBJ2-1. There are 12 residues in the CDR3. The germline V gene encodes CDR1 DFQATT and CDR2 SNEGSKA (reference sequence).